This T cell receptor beta chain was sequenced during a study of blood T cell repertoires in COVID-19. In the study overall: PBMCs, B-cell-depleted T cells, or T cells were the source of the cDNA or gDNA that made up the material.

The CDR3 runs 14 residues. The germline V gene encodes CDR1 MDHEN and CDR2 SYDVKM. The V gene end was trimmed by 9 bases and the J gene end by 5 bases; junction bases not matched to a gene: 4. Methods used by the authors: Researchers report that nucleated cell counts were estimated from reference gene primer amplification. Some clones are missing from TCRdb's copy, which holds only in-frame ones; the method was immunoSEQ multiplex PCR. V, J and clone size are taken as reported in that table, and D and trimming were inferred from the DNA itself. The sample lists about 300,000 clones, roughly 84% occurring once.

This chain uses TRBV28 with TRBJ2-5, with 15 bases matching TRBD2. This receptor was obtained from a human donor with COVID-19, enrolled during active disease. The donor label of this sample is uncertain. Sequencing was done on a sample of peripheral blood. In nucleotides, the CDR3 is TGTGCCAGTGATGGGACTAGCGGGAGGGAGACCCAGTACTTC. As protein: CASDGTSGRETQYF.